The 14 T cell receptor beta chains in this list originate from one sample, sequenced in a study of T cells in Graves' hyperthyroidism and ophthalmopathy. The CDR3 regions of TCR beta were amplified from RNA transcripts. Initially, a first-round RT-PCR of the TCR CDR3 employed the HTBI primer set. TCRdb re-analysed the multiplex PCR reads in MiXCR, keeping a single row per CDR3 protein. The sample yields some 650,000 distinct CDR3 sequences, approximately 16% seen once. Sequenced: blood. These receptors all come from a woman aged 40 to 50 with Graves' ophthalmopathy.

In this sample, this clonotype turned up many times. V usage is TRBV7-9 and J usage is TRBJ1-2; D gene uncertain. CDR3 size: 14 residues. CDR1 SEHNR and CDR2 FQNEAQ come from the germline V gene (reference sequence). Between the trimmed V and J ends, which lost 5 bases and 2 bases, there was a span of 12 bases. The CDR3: CASSLPGLNYGYTF. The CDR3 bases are TGTGCCAGCAGCCTCCCGGGCCTAAACTATGGCTACACCTTC.

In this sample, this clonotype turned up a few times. CDR3 DNA: TGTGCCAGCAGTGTACGCAGGGGGCATTCACCCCTCCACTTT. Translating it yields CASSVRRGHSPLHF. The J gene is TRBJ1-6, the V gene TRBV6-4; 8 nucleotides align to TRBD1. The CDR3 has 14 amino acids. CDR1 is MRHNA, CDR2 SNTAGT, per germline. V dropped 4 bases and J dropped 8; count of bases not matched to a gene: 4.

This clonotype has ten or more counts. The CDR3 nucleotides read TGTGCCAGCAGCGGGAGACTAGCGGGCTCAAATGAGCAGTTCTTC. This encodes CASSGRLAGSNEQFF. V usage is TRBV3-1 and J usage is TRBJ2-1; 10 bases are shared with TRBD2. V dropped 5 bases and J dropped 7; count of bases not matched to a gene: 8. CDR1 and CDR2 from the germline V gene are LGHDT and YNNKEL (reference sequence). The CDR3 consists of 15 residues.

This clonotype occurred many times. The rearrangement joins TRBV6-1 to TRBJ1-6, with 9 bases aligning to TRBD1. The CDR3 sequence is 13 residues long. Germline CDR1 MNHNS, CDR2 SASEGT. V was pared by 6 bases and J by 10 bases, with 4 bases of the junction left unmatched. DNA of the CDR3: TGTGCCAGCAGCACCACAGGGGGCTCACCCCTCCACTTT. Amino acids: CASSTTGGSPLHF.

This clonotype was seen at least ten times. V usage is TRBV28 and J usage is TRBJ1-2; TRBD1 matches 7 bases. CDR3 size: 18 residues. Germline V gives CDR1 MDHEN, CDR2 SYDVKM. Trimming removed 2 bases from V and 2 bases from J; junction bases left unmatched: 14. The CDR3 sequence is CASSLEGAPFVRNYGYTF. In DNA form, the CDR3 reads TGTGCCAGCAGTTTAGAGGGGGCTCCCTTCGTTAGGAACTATGGCTACACCTTC.

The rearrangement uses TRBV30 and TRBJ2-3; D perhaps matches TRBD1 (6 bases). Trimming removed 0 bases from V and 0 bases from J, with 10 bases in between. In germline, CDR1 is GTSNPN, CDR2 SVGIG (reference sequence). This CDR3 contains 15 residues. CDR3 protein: CAWSVGGFSTDTQYF. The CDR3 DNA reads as TGTGCCTGGAGTGTAGGGGGATTTAGCACAGATACGCAGTATTTT.

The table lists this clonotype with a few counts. The CDR3 coding sequence is TGTGCCAGCAGCTCGACACCTAATCCGGACACCGGGGAGCTGTTTTTT. Protein product: CASSSTPNPDTGELFF. This sequence joins TRBV5-4 and TRBJ2-2; unclear D gene. V was pared by 3 bases and J by 3 bases, with 15 bases between. The CDR3 is 16 residues long. Germline V lookup: CDR1 SGHNT, CDR2 YYREEE (reference sequence).

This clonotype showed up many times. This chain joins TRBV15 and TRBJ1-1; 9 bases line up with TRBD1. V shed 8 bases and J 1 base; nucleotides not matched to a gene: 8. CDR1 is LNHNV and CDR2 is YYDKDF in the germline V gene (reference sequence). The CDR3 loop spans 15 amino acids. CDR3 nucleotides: TGTGCCACCCGTGGGACGGGACAGGGGAACACTGAAGCTTTCTTT. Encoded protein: CATRGTGQGNTEAFF.

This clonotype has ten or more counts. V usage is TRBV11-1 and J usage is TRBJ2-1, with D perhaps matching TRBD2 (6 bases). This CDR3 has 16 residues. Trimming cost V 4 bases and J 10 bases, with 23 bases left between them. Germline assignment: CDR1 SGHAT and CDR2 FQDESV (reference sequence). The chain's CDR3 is CASSSGRGPVSLEQFF. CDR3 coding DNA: TGTGCCAGCAGCTCCGGGCGGGGCCCCGTCTCGCTGGAGCAGTTCTTC. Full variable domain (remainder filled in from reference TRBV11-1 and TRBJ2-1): EAEVAQSPRYKITEKSQAVAFWCDPISGHATLYWYRQILGQGPELLVQFQDESVVDDSQLPKDRFSAERLKGVDSTLKIQPAELGDSAMYLCASSSGRGPVSLEQFFGPGTRLTVL.

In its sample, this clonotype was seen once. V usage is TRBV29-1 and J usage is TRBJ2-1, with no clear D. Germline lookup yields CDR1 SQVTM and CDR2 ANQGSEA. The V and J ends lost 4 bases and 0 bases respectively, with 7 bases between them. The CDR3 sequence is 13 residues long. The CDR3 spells CSVVHPSYNEQFF. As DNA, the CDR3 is TGCAGCGTTGTACATCCCTCCTACAATGAGCAGTTCTTC.

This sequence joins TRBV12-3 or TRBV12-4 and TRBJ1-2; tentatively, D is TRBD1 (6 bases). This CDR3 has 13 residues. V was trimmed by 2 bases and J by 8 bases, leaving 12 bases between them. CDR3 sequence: CASSLRTAKGYTF. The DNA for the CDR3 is TGTGCCAGCAGTTTAAGGACAGCAAAAGGCTACACCTTC.

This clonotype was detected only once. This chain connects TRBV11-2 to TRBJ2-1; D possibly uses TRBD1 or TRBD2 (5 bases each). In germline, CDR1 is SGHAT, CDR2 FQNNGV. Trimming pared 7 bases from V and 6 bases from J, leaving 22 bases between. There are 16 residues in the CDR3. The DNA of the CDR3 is TGTGCCAGCAAGCTAACCCGGGACCAGGGTAGCAATGAGCAGTTCTTC. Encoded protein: CASKLTRDQGSNEQFF.

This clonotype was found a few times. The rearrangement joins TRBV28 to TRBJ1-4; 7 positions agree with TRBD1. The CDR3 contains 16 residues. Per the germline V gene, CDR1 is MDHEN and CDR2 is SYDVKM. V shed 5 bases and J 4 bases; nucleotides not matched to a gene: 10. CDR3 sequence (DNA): TGTGCCAGCAGTACAATTAGGACAGGCCGTAATGAAAAACTGTTTTTT. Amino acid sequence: CASSTIRTGRNEKLFF. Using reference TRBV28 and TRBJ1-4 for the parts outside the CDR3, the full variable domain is DVKVTQSSRYLVKRTGEKVFLECVQDMDHENMFWYRQDPGLGLRLIYFSYDVKMKEKGDIPEGYSVSREKKERFSLILESASTNQTSMYLCASSTIRTGRNEKLFFGSGTQLSVL.

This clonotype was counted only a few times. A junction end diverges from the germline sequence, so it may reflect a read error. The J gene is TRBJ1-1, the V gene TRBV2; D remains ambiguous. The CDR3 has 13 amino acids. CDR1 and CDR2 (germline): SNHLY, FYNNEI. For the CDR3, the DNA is TGTGCCAGCAGTGGGGAAGTGAACACTAAAGCTTTCTTT. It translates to CASSGEVNTKAFF.